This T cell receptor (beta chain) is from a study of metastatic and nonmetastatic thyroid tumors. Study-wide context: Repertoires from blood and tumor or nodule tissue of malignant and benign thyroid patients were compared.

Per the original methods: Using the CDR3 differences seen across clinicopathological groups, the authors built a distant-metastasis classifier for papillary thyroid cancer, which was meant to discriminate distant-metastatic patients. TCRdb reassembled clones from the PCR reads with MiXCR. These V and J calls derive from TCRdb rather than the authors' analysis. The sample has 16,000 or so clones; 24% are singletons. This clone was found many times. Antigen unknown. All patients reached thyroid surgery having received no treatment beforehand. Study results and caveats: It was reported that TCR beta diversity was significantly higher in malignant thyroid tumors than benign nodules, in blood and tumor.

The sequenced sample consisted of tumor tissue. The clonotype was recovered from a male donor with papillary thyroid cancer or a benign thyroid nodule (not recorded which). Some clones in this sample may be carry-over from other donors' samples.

CDR3 residues: CASSSTGLGYTF. CDR3 nucleotides: TGTGCCAGCAGCTCGACAGGGCTTGGCTACACCTTC. V gene TRBV7-9 combines with J gene TRBJ1-2, with TRBD1 matching over 7 bases. V shed 4 bases and J 7 bases; nucleotides not matched to a gene: 3. Per germline, CDR1 SEHNR and CDR2 FQNEAQ (reference sequence). The CDR3 has 12 amino acids.